The sequence of this T cell receptor beta chain was determined in a study of OX40 agonist ivuxolimab in advanced cancers. The overall study: Melanoma, hepatocellular carcinoma, head and neck or renal cell cancer occurred in dose-escalation patients.

Blood was sampled at baseline, cycle 4 day 1, and cycle 7 day 1. Study results and caveats: Antigen targets of the expanded peripheral T cells went undetermined. On average, CD8+ T cells had more expanded clones than CD4+.

V shed 2 bases and J shed 10 bases, with 15 bases lying between them. The germline V gene has CDR1 MNHNY and CDR2 SVGAGI (reference sequence). The CDR3 has 15 residues. To note about this clone: Its antigen remains unidentified.

Assay used: immunoSEQ multiplex PCR; TCRdb lists only in-frame clones, some missing. Of tens of thousands of clones in the sample, over 75% were seen once. Sequenced material: CD4+ or CD8+ T cells sorted from blood, taken in a trial of the OX40 agonist ivuxolimab. This receptor was obtained from an adult with an advanced solid tumor such as melanoma, head and neck, liver or kidney cancer. The V call is TRBV6-6, the J call TRBJ1-6, with D possibly TRBD1 on 5 matching bases. The CDR3 bases are TGTGCCAGCAGTTACGTCGGGGCTCCTCGGTCACCCCTCCACTTT. It encodes CASSYVGAPRSPLHF.